This entry features one T cell receptor beta chain sequence. These data belong to a study of blood T cell repertoires in COVID-19. The overall study: Nucleic acid was either cDNA or gDNA, and it came from T cells, B-cell-depleted T cells, or PBMCs.

The cohort comprised adults aged roughly 18 to 95 years residing in 24 US areas. V dropped 1 base and J dropped 4; count of bases not matched to a gene: 6. Germline CDR1 is LNHNV and CDR2 is YYDKDF (reference sequence). The CDR3 covers 16 residues. The repertoire was sequenced with immunoSEQ multiplex PCR; TCRdb's copy has only in-frame clones and lacks some. Of a few hundred thousand clones in the sample, about nine tenths were seen once. The receptor's source is a woman between 40 and 55 years old who had been exposed to COVID-19. The chain carries TRBV15 and TRBJ1-2; 10 bases match TRBD1. Material: PBMCs or T cells enriched from blood (not recorded which). The CDR3 bases are TGTGCCACCAGCAGAGCCAGACAGGGGGCCGTCTATGGCTACACCTTC. It codes for CATSRARQGAVYGYTF.